This T cell receptor beta chain comes out of a study of T cell repertoires in cytomegalovirus infection. Study at large: Researchers turned to recently identified HLA-C-restricted CMV epitopes as well as well-studied HLA-B-restricted ones.

TCRdb ran MiXCR on the reads and lists one entry per CDR3 protein. The sample has roughly 800,000 distinct CDR3 sequences, under 35% seen once. The V and J ends lost 0 bases and 4 bases, in that order; junction bases with no gene match: 12. This CDR3 is 18 amino acids long. Germline V gene sequence: CDR1 LGHDT, CDR2 YNNKEL (reference sequence). With regard to this clonotype: Its antigen remains unidentified.

This chain uses TRBV3-1 with TRBJ2-3; 8 positions agree with TRBD1. The sample here was cultured CD8+ T cells from PBMCs, taken from culture after CMV antigen stimulation. The origin of this receptor is a human donor in good health (CMV status not recorded). Some clones in this sample may be carry-over from other donors' samples. In nucleotides, the CDR3 is TGTGCCAGCAGCCAAGAAGTATTGGGACAGGATTTCGCAGATACGCAGTATTTT. Translation gives CASSQEVLGQDFADTQYF.